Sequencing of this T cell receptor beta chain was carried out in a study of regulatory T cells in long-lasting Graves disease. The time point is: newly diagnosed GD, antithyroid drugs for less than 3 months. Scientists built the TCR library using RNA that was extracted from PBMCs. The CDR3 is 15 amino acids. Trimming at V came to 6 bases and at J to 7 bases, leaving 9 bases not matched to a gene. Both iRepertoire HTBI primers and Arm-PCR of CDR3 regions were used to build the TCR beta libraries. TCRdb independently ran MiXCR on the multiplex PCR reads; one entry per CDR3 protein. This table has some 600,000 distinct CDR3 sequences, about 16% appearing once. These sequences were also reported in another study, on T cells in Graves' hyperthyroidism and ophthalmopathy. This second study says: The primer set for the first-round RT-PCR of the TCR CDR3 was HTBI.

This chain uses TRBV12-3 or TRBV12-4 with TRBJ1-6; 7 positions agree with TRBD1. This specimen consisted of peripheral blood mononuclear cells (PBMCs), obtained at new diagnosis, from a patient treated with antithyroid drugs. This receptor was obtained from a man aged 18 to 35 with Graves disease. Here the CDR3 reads CASRRGTDRNSPLHF. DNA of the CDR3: TGTGCCAGCAGACGAGGGACAGATAGGAATTCACCCCTCCACTTT.